This record concerns one T cell receptor beta chain sequence. Its antigen is as yet unknown. The CDR3 is made up of 14 amino acids. The V gene's germline CDR1 is SEHNR and CDR2 FQNEAQ (reference sequence). Unmatched junction bases numbered 1, after V lost 0 bases and J lost 5 bases. This entry belongs to a study of cytomegalovirus exposure and HLA in healthy donors. Among the donors, all were healthy bone marrow donors. Primers for the PCR totalled 60 Vbeta and 13 Jbeta. Data came from immunoSEQ multiplex PCR; TCRdb stores just in-frame clones and leaves some out. The sample records about 190,000 clones, roughly four fifths being singletons. General study findings and limits: Some V segments could not be told apart, so they were left out, TRBV6-2 and TRBV6-3 among them. Many donors shared some public TCRs, even though most TCR sequences were rare. Being productive about 87% or about 30% of the time was typical of most TCR beta V segments in an earlier analysis.

The chain has TRBV7-9 and TRBJ2-3; 8 bases fit TRBD2. Input material: PBMCs. The TCR sequence derives from a woman younger than 45 in good health and CMV-seropositive. The CDR3 nucleotides are TGTGCCAGCAGCTTAGCCAGCGGGGGAGATACGCAGTATTTT. Translating it yields CASSLASGGDTQYF.